This T cell receptor (beta chain) emerged from a study of Graves' ophthalmopathy and Graves' hyperthyroidism. As for the study in general: Peripheral blood (taken before any treatment) was collected at initial diagnosis. Regarding the study as a whole: In separating ophthalmopathy from stable hyperthyroidism, a 13-signature model achieved about 90% sensitivity and 75% to 84% specificity. Appearing in blood as well were most expanded thyroid clonotypes above 0.001 frequency.

This clonotype was counted at least ten times. The antigen remains unidentified. Researchers took RNA transcripts and amplified TCR beta CDR3 regions from them. An initial RT-PCR round employing HTBI primers preceded a second-round multiplex PCR. Each CDR3 protein is one row after TCRdb ran MiXCR on the multiplex PCR reads. The data hold about 370,000 distinct CDR3 sequences, with roughly 15% observed a single time. Hyperthyroidism was considered stable when no ophthalmopathy appeared within 18 months of follow-up. This sequence originates from an adult woman with stable Graves' hyperthyroidism. Sequenced material: peripheral blood.

The CDR3 DNA reads as TGTGCCAGCAGTGCTACAGGCCAGCCCCAGCATTTT. Amino acid sequence: CASSATGQPQHF. The chain combines TRBV6-1 with TRBJ1-5; the D gene is possibly TRBD1 (5 bases). V shed 4 bases and J shed 7 bases, with 8 bases lying between them. The CDR3 totals 12 residues. In germline, CDR1 is MNHNS, CDR2 SASEGT.